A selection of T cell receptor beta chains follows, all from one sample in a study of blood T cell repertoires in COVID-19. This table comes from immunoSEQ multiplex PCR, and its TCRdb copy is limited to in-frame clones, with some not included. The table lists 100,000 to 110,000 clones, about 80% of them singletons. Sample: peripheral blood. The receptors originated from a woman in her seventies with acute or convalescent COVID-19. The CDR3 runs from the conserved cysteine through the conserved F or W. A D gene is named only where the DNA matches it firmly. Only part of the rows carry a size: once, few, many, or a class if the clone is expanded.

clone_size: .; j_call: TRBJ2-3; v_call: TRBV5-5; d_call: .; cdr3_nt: TGTGCCAGCACCCGACAGAGTTCAAGCACAGATACGCAGTATTTT; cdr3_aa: CASTRQSSSTDTQYF
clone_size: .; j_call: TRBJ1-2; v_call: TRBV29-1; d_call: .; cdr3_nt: TGCAGCGTTAGTCCGGACAGCTATGGCTACACCTTC; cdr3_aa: CSVSPDSYGYTF
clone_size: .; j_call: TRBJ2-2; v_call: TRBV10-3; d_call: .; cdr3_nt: TGTGCCATCAGTGGTCAGACCGCGGGCACCGGGGAGCTGTTTTTT; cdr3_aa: CAISGQTAGTGELFF
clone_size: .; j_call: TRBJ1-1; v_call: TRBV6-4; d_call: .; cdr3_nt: TGTGCCAGCAGTCGGAGTAGCATGAACACTGAAGCTTTCTTT; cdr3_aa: CASSRSSMNTEAFF
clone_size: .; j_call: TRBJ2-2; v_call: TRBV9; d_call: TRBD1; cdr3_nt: TGTGCCAGCAGCGCCGCAGGGGGATACACCGGGGAGCTGTTTTTT; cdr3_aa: CASSAAGGYTGELFF
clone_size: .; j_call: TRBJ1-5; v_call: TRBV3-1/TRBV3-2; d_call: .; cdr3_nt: TGTGCCAGCAGCCCCCCGGGCGGGAATCAGCCCCAGCATTTT; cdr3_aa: CASSPPGGNQPQHF
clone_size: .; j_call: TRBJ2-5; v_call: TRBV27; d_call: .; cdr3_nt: TGTGCCAGCAGTTTATGGGGCGGTGGGGAGACCCAGTACTTC; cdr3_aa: CASSLWGGGETQYF
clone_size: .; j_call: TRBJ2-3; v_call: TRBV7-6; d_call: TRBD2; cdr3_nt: TGTGCCAGCAGCTTGGCCGGGGGGGGCCCCGGGGATACGCAGTATTTT; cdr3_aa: CASSLAGGGPGDTQYF
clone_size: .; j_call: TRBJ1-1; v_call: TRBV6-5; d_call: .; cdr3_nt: TGTGCCAGCAGTTACCAGGCCAACACTGAAGCTTTCTTT; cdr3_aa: CASSYQANTEAFF
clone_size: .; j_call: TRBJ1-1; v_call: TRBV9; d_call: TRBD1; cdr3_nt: TGTGCCAGCAGCGTAGCCCAACCCGGGACAGGGAAGTCTGAAGCTTTCTTT; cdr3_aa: CASSVAQPGTGKSEAFF
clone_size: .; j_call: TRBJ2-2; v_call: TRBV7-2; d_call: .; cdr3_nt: TGTGCCAGCAGCTCCTTTAACACCGGGGAGCTGTTTTTT; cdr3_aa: CASSSFNTGELFF
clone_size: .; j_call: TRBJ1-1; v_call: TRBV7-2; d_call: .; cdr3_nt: TGTGCCAGCAGCTTGCGGGAACCGAGTACTGAAGCTTTCTTT; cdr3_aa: CASSLREPSTEAFF
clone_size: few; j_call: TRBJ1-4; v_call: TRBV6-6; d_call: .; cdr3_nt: TGTGCCAGCAGTTACCCATCCCAGACTAATGAAAAACTGTTTTTT; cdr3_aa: CASSYPSQTNEKLFF
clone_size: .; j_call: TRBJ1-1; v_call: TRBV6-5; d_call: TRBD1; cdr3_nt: TGTGCCAGCAGTTACTTTGAGACAGGGCACACTGAAGCTTTCTTT; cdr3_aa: CASSYFETGHTEAFF
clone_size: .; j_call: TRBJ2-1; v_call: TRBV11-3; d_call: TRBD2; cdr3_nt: TGTGCCAGCAGCTTAAGCGGTGGTTTAGCGGGGTCGAATGAGCAGTTCTTC; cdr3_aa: CASSLSGGLAGSNEQFF
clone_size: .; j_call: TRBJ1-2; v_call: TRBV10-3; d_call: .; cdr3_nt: TGTGCCATCAGTGCCGCCCAGGGTGTGGATGGCTACACCTTC; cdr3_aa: CAISAAQGVDGYTF
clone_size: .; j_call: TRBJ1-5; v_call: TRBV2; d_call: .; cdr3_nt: TGTGCCAGCAAAGGGGTAAGGGATCAGCCCCAGCATTTT; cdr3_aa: CASKGVRDQPQHF
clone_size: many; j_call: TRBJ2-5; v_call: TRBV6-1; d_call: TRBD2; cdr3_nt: TGTGCCAGCAGTGAAAGTAGCGGTGGCGGGGGACAAGAGACCCAGTACTTC; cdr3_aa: CASSESSGGGGQETQYF
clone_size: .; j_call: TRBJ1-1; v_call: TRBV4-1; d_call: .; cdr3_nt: TGCGCCAGCAGCCAAGATATAGAGTACACTGAAGCTTTCTTT; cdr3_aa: CASSQDIEYTEAFF
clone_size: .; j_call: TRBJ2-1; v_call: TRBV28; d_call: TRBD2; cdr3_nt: TGTGCCAGCAGTGGTATTGGGGGGGGATCCTACAATGAGCAGTTCTTC; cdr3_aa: CASSGIGGGSYNEQFF
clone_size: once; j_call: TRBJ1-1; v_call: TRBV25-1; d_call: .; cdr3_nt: TGTGCCAGCAGTAAGGACAGCATGAACACTGAAGCTTTCTTT; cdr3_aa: CASSKDSMNTEAFF
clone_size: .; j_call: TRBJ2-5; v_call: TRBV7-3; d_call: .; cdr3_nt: TGTGCCAGCAGCTCTTCCGGGACTTCCGGGGGGACCCAGTACTTC; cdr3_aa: CASSSSGTSGGTQYF
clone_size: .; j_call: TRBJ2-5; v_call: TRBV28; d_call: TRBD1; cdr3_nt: TGTGCCAGCATGGGGACAGGGAATTTGGAGACCCAGTACTTC; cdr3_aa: CASMGTGNLETQYF
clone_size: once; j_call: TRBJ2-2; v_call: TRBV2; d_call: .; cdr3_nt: TGTGCCAGCAGTGAACTCCCCTTCAACACCGGGGAGCTGTTTTTT; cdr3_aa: CASSELPFNTGELFF
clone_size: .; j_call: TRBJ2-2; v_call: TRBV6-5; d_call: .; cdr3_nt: TGTGCCAGCAATGCGGCAGATCTCACCGGGGAGCTGTTTTTT; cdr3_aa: CASNAADLTGELFF
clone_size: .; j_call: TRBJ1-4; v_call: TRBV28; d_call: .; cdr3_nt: TGTGCCAGCAGTTTTGGGGGGAGGGACGAAAAACTGTTTTTT; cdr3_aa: CASSFGGRDEKLFF
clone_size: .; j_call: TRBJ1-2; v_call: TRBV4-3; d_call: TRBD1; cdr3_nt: TGCGCCAGCAGCCAAGCCGCGACAGGGGTTAACTATGGCTACACCTTC; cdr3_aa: CASSQAATGVNYGYTF
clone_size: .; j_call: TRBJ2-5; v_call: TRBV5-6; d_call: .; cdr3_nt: TGTGCCAGCAGCTTGGGGCAGCTATCAGGGTTGTGGTACTTC; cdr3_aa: CASSLGQLSGLWYF
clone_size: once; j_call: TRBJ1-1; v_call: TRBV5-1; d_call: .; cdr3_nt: TGCGCCAGCAGCTCAACAGGGCCGAAAACGTTTGAAGCTTTCTTT; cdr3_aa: CASSSTGPKTFEAFF
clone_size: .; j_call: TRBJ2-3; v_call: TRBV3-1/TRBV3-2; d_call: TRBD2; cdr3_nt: TGTGCCAGCAGCCAAATAGCGGGGTCAAATTGGGATACGCAGTATTTT; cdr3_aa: CASSQIAGSNWDTQYF
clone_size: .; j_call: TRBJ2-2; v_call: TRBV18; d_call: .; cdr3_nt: TGTGCCAGCTCACCACAAACAGGGAGAGGGACCGGGGAGCTGTTTTTT; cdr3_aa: CASSPQTGRGTGELFF
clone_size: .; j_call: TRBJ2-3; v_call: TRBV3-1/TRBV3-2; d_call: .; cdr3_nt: TGTGCCAGCAGCCAAATCGGGGTCAGTACGGAAGGTACGCAGTATTTT; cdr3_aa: CASSQIGVSTEGTQYF
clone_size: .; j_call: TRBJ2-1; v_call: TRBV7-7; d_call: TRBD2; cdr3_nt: TGTGCCAGCAGCTACGGGACTACCAATGAGCAGTTCTTC; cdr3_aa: CASSYGTTNEQFF
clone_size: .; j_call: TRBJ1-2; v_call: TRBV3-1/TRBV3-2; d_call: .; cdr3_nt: TGTGCCAGCAGCCAAAGACAGCAATATGGCTACACCTTC; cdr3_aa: CASSQRQQYGYTF
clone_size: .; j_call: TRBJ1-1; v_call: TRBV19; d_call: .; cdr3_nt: TGTGCCAGTAGTACTCACGGAGGACTGAACACTGAAGCTTTCTTT; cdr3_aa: CASSTHGGLNTEAFF
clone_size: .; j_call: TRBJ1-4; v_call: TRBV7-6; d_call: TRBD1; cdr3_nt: TGTGCCAGCAGCGCCTCTGGGACAGGGCAAGAAAAACTGTTTTTT; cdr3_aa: CASSASGTGQEKLFF
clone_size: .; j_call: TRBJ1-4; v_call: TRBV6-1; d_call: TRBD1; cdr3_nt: TGTGCCAGCAGTGAATACAGGGGAGGTGAAAAACTGTTTTTT; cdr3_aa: CASSEYRGGEKLFF
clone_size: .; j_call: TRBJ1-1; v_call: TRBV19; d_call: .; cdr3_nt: TGTGCCAGTACCTCCGCCCGAGTTAACACTGAAGCTTTCTTT; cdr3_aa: CASTSARVNTEAFF
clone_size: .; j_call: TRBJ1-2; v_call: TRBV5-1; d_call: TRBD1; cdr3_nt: TGCGCCAGCAGCTCCCCGGACAGGGCTAACTATGGCTACACCTTC; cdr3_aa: CASSSPDRANYGYTF
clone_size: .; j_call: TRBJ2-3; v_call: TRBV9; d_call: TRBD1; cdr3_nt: TGTGCCAGCAGCGGCGGGACAGGGGCGCGCACAGATACGCAGTATTTT; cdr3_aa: CASSGGTGARTDTQYF
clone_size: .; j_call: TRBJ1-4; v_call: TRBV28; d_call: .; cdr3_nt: TGTGCCAGCAGCCAGGGAGGCCCTAATGAAAAACTGTTTTTT; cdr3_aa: CASSQGGPNEKLFF
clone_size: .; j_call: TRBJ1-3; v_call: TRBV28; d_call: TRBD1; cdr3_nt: TGTGCCAGCAGTTCAGCAGGGGGCGCGGGTAACACCATATATTTT; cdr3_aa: CASSSAGGAGNTIYF
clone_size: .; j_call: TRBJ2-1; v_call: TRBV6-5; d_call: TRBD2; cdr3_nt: TGTGCCAGCAGTTATCGTGCTAGCGGGGGGGCACGTGAGCAGTTCTTC; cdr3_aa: CASSYRASGGAREQFF
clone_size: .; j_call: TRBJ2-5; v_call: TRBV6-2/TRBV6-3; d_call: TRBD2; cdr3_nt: TGTGCCAGCAGTTACGGACTAGCTATTGGAGAGACCCAGTACTTC; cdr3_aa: CASSYGLAIGETQYF
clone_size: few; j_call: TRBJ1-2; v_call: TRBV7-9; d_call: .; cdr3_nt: TGTGCCAGCAGCCCGAGGGGGATTATCTATGGCTACACCTTC; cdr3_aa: CASSPRGIIYGYTF
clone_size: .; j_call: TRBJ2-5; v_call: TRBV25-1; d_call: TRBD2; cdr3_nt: TGTGCCAGCAGGGATAGCGGGGGGAATCAAGAGACCCAGTACTTC; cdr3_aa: CASRDSGGNQETQYF
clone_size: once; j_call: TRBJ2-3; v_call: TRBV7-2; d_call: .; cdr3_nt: TGTGCCAGCAGCTTAGGCGCCGGGGGTACGCAGTATTTT; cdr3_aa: CASSLGAGGTQYF
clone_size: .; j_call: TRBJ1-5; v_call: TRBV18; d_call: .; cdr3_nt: TGTGCCAGCTCACCGGGGGGAGGAGATCAGCCCCAGCATTTT; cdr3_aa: CASSPGGGDQPQHF
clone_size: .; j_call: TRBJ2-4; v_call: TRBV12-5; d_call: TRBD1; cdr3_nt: TGTGCTAGTGGATCTACGGGACAGGGATCCATTCAGTACTTC; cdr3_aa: CASGSTGQGSIQYF
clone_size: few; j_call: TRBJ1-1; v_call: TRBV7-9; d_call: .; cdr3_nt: TGTGCCAGCAGCTTCCCCCCCGGGGAAGTTGAAGCTTTCTTT; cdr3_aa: CASSFPPGEVEAFF
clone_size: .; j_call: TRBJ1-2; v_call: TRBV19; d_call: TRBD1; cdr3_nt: TGTGCCAGTAGTATTGGCAGGGACAGGGAGGGCTATGGCTACACCTTC; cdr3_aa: CASSIGRDREGYGYTF
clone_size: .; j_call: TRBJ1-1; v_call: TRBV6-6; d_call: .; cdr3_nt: TGTGCCAGCAGTAACGGGGCTGAAGCTTTCTTT; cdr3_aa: CASSNGAEAFF